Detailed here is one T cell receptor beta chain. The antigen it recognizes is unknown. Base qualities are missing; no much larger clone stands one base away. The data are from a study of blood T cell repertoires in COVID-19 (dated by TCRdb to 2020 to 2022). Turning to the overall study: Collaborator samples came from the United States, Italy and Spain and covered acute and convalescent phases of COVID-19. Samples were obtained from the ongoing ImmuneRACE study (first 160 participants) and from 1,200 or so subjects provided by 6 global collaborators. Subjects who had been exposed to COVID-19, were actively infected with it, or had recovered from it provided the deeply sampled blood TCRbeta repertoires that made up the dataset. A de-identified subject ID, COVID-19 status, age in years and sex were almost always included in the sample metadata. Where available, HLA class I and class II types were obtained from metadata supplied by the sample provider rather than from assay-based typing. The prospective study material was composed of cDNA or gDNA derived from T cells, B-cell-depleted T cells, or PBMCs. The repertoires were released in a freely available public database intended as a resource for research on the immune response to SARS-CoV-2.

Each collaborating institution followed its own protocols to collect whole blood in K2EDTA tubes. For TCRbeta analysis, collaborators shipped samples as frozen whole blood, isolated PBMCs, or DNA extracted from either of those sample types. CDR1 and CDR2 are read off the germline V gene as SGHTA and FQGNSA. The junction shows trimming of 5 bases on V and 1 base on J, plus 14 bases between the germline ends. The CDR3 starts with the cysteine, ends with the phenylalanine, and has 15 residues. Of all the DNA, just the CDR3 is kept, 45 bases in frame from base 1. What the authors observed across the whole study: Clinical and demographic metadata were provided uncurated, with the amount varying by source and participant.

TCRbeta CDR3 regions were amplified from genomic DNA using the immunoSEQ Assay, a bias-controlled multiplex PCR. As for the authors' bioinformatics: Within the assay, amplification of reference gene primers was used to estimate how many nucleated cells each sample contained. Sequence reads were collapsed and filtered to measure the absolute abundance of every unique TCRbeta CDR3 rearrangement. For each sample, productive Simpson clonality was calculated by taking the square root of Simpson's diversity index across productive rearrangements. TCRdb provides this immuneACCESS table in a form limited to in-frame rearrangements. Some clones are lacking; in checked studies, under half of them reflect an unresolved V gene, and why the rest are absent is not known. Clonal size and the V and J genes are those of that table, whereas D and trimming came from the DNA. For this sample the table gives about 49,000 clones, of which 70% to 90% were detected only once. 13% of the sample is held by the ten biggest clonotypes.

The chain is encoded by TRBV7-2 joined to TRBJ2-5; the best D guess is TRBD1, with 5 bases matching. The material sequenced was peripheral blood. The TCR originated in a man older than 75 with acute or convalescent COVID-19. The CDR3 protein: CASSLDSGIQETQYF. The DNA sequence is TGTGCCAGCAGCCTAGACTCAGGGATCCAAGAGACCCAGTACTTC.